Below are 28 T cell receptor beta chains sequenced from a single sample in a study of T cell clonality in common variable immunodeficiency. The data were produced by immunoSEQ multiplex PCR, yet TCRdb's version contains in-frame clones alone and is incomplete. This repertoire holds 35,000 to 50,000 clones, and none appear only once. The sample consisted of peripheral blood mononuclear cells. The source is a person aged 18-70 years in good health.

This clone was seen ten or more times. With the read ending 3 residues before the CDR3 end, the germline J gene is used to fill in that end. The V gene is TRBV30, the J gene TRBJ1-1; D gene ambiguous. Trimming removed 2 bases at V and 6 bases at J, with 10 bases between. The CDR3 length is 12 residues. Germline V gene sequence: CDR1 GTSNPN, CDR2 SVGIG (reference sequence). The CDR3 loop is CAWSPHKAEAFF. The sequenced CDR3 bases are TGTGCCTGGAGTCCACACAAAGCTGAA.

This clone was detected many times. The read finishes 3 residues shy of the CDR3 end, and the germline J gene is used to complete it. This chain connects TRBV5-1 to TRBJ1-3; tentatively, D is TRBD1 (5 bases). The V end was cut by 1 base, the J end by 0 bases, with 14 bases between. This CDR3 is built from 17 residues. Germline CDR1 and CDR2: SGHRS and YFSETQ. The CDR3 spells CASSLTRAGSSGNTIYF. The part of the CDR3 DNA that was read is TGCGCCAGCAGCTTGACCCGGGCAGGGAGCTCTGGAAACACC.

This clone is labeled medium-sized. The CDR3 end falls 3 residues outside the read, so it is completed with the germline J gene. The V call is TRBV6-2 or TRBV6-3, the J call TRBJ2-3, with 8 bases aligning to TRBD1. The CDR3 consists of 15 residues. J lost 0 bases, V lost 8 bases, and 7 bases had no gene match. Germline V CDR1 and CDR2: MNHEY, SVGEGT. The sequenced part of the CDR3 DNA is TGTGCCAGCCTTCTTGGACAGGGTAGCACAGATACG. It encodes CASLLGQGSTDT. The CDR3 in its entirety is CASLLGQGSTDTQYF.

This clone was picked up a small number of times. The missing CDR3 end, 3 residues past where the read stops, is filled in from the germline J gene. The chain carries TRBV13 and TRBJ1-6; unclear D gene. The CDR3 covers 15 residues. Germline V gene sequence: CDR1 PRHDT, CDR2 FYEKMQ (reference sequence). V lost 5 bases and J lost 6, with 14 bases in between. The part of the CDR3 DNA that was read is TGTGCCAGCAGCCCCTCAAGGCAGTTTAATTCACCC. Its protein product is CASSPSRQFNSP. The entire CDR3 is CASSPSRQFNSPLHF.

In its sample, this clone was seen many times. Read data end 3 residues before the CDR3 end; the end is taken from the germline J gene. The rearrangement joins TRBV7-9 to TRBJ2-1; a possible D gene is TRBD2 (6 bases). V was shortened by 2 bases and J by 2 bases, with 7 bases between the two germline ends. CDR1 is SEHNR and CDR2 is FQNEAQ in the germline V gene (reference sequence). CDR3 length: 14 residues. CDR3 loop: CASSLPGAYNEQFF. CDR3 DNA (partial): TGTGCCAGCAGCTTACCGGGGGCCTACAATGAG.

This clone showed up many times. The CDR3 is cut off 3 residues early in the read; its end comes from the germline J gene. V usage is TRBV19 and J usage is TRBJ1-2; possibly TRBD1 for D (5 bases). The V gene's germline CDR1 is LNHDA and CDR2 SQIVND (reference sequence). Trimming took off 6 bases at V and 7 bases at J, with 15 bases between the two ends. CDR3 length: 13 amino acids. The sequenced part of the CDR3 DNA is TGTGCCAGTAGCGATTACCAGGGAACTGGC. Translated, it gives CASSDYQGTG. From start to end, the CDR3 is CASSDYQGTGYTF.

In this sample, this clone turned up a few times. The read comes to an end 3 residues before the CDR3 does, leaving the germline J gene to fill in the end. The genes are TRBV7-6 and TRBJ1-2; TRBD1 agrees at 8 bases. The CDR3 covers 15 residues. The V gene's germline CDR1 is SGHVS and CDR2 FNYEAQ. The CDR3 protein is CASSLGTGSTYDYTF. The covered CDR3 bases are TGTGCCAGCAGCTTAGGGACAGGGAGTACCTACGAC.

This clone showed up many times. Read sequence stops 3 residues before the CDR3 end, and the germline J gene provides the missing end. This chain connects TRBV12-3 or TRBV12-4 to TRBJ2-5; 10 bases are a match to TRBD2. CDR3 length: 15 amino acids. V trimming: 3 bases; J trimming: 5 bases; junction bases outside the gene matches: 6. CDR3 DNA (partial): TGTGCCAGCAGTTTGACTAGCGGGCCTGGGGAGACC. Protein sequence: CASSLTSGPGET. In full, the CDR3 reads CASSLTSGPGETQYF.

This clone has only a few counts. The DNA ends 3 residues before the CDR3 does, and the rest of the CDR3 is filled in from the germline J gene. The chain carries TRBV6-1 and TRBJ2-2; no reliable D call. In germline, CDR1 is MNHNS, CDR2 SASEGT. The CDR3 covers 15 residues. The CDR3 bases that were read are TGTGCCAGCAGTGAACCTGGGTCGGGTAATTCACCG. This codes for CASSEPGSGNSP. The complete CDR3 sequence is CASSEPGSGNSPLFF.

This clone was seen only a few times. CDR3 DNA, as far as it was read: TGTGCCAGCTCACTCCCCGGGACTAGCGGGAGCTCCTACAATGAC. Its protein is CASSLPGTSGSSYND. In full, the CDR3 reads CASSLPGTSGSSYNDYTF. This sequence joins TRBV18 and TRBJ1-2; tentatively, D is TRBD1 (5 bases). The missing CDR3 end, 3 residues past where the read stops, is filled in from the germline J gene. The CDR3 covers 18 residues. CDR1 is KGHSH, CDR2 LQKENI, per germline.

This clone was seen at least ten times. The CDR3 goes on 3 residues after the read ends, and that part is filled in from the germline J gene. The chain carries TRBV20-1 and TRBJ2-2, with 11 bases aligning to TRBD1. Looked up from germline, CDR1 is DFQATT and CDR2 is SNEGSKA (reference sequence). This CDR3 comprises 15 residues. The junction had 7 bases not matched to a gene; V was cut back by 3 bases and J by 7 bases. This CDR3 is CSASMGTGGIGELFF. CDR3 bases read: TGCAGTGCTAGTATGGGGACAGGGGGTATCGGGGAG.

This clone was observed at least ten times. The sequence runs out 3 residues before the end of the CDR3; the remainder is reconstructed from the germline J gene. The chain is built from TRBV30 and TRBJ2-1, with 11 bases fitting TRBD2. Trimming took 0 bases from V and 6 from J; bases not matched to a gene: 16. CDR3 length equals 19 residues. CDR1 GTSNPN and CDR2 SVGIG come from the germline V gene (reference sequence). This chain's CDR3 is CAWSVLAGGVLPGGNEQFF. Partial CDR3 DNA: TGTGCCTGGAGTGTCTTAGCGGGAGGGGTCCTCCCGGGGGGCAATGAG.

This clone was counted ten times or more. The CDR3 end falls 3 residues outside the read, so it is completed with the germline J gene. This chain uses TRBV18 with TRBJ2-7, with 9 bases that match TRBD1. V lost 2 bases, J lost 4 bases, and 21 bases stayed unmatched. The germline V gene encodes CDR1 KGHSH and CDR2 LQKENI. CDR3 length equals 20 residues. CDR3 DNA, as far as it was read: TGTGCCAGCTCACCATCGAAACAGGGGGCGCCTAGCGGCCTAACGTACGAG. Amino acid sequence: CASSPSKQGAPSGLTYE. The whole CDR3 sequence reads CASSPSKQGAPSGLTYEQYF.

This clone was detected many times. The CDR3 is CASSPTTGRNEQFF. The DNA read from the CDR3 is TGTGCCAGCAGCCCAACGACAGGACGCAATGAG. The gene calls are TRBV11-3 and TRBJ2-1; a weak D match, TRBD1 (6 bases). The DNA ends 3 residues before the CDR3 does, and the rest of the CDR3 is filled in from the germline J gene. Between the trimmed V and J ends, which lost 5 bases and 6 bases, there was a span of 14 bases. The CDR3 spans 14 residues. Per germline, CDR1 SGHNT and CDR2 YENEEA. Together with reference TRBV11-3 and TRBJ2-1, the CDR3 gives the full variable domain: EAGVVQSPRYKIIEKKQPVAFWCNPISGHNTLYWYLQNLGQGPELLIRYENEEAVDDSQLPKDRFSAERLKGVDSTLKIQPAELGDSAVYLCASSPTTGRNEQFFGPGTRLTVL.

This clone was counted ten times or more. Sequencing ends 3 residues short of the CDR3 end; the germline J gene provides the rest. This chain connects TRBV5-1 to TRBJ1-4; 7 positions match TRBD1. Germline V lookup: CDR1 SGHRS, CDR2 YFSETQ. This CDR3 contains 17 residues. The CDR3 region is CASSLGGVGGGELELFF. Incomplete CDR3 DNA: TGCGCCAGCAGCTTGGGAGGCGTGGGAGGGGGCGAACTGGAA.

In its sample, this clone was seen many times. The sequenced fragment ends 3 residues before the CDR3 boundary, so the rest is inferred from the germline J gene. The chain carries TRBV20-1 and TRBJ2-7; 9 nucleotides align to TRBD1. CDR1 and CDR2 from the germline V gene are DFQATT and SNEGSKA (reference sequence). This CDR3 is 14 amino acids long. V gave up 4 bases and J gave up 6 bases; unmatched junction bases: 10. The CDR3 bases that were read are TGCAGTGCTACCTTTTTGGGACAGGGTGTCGAG. As protein: CSATFLGQGVE. The whole CDR3 reads CSATFLGQGVEQYF.

This clone was counted ten times or more. The read ends 3 residues early relative to the CDR3; the germline J gene fills the gap. This chain uses TRBV7-8 with TRBJ2-7, with 7 bases matching TRBD2. Germline CDR1 reads SGHVS; CDR2 reads FQNEAQ. The CDR3 totals 16 residues. The ends lost 5 bases at V and 0 bases at J; junction bases unmatched: 10. Here the CDR3 reads CASSPRGSGFSYEQYF. The DNA read from the CDR3 is TGTGCCAGCAGCCCACGCGGTAGCGGGTTCTCCTACGAG.

This clone was observed a few times. The DNA ends 3 residues before the CDR3 does, and the rest of the CDR3 is filled in from the germline J gene. V gene TRBV20-1 combines with J gene TRBJ2-3; 10 nucleotides line up with TRBD2. CDR1 and CDR2 from the germline V gene are DFQATT and SNEGSKA (reference sequence). There are 15 residues in the CDR3. The covered CDR3 bases are TGCAGTGCCCCTAGCGGGAGTGGGGCCTGGGAGACG. Translated: CSAPSGSGAWET. The complete CDR3 protein is CSAPSGSGAWETQYF.

Ten or more counts support this clone. The CDR3 end is not reached by the read, which stops 3 residues before it; the germline J gene fills it in. This chain joins TRBV6-1 and TRBJ1-6; 11 bases agree with TRBD1. The CDR3 runs 16 residues. V shed 4 bases and J 10 bases; nucleotides not matched to a gene: 9. Germline V gives CDR1 MNHNS, CDR2 SASEGT. The part of the CDR3 DNA that was read is TGTGCCAGCAGTGGCCAGGGGACAGGGGGAGGGTCACCC. Encoded protein: CASSGQGTGGGSP. The CDR3 in its entirety is CASSGQGTGGGSPLHF.

In its sample, this clone was seen many times. The read ends 3 residues shy of where the CDR3 ends; the end is completed using the germline J gene. The rearrangement links TRBV19 to TRBJ1-2; perhaps TRBD1 as D (6 bases). From germline, CDR1 is LNHDA and CDR2 SQIVND (reference sequence). The CDR3 runs to 17 residues. V was shortened by 3 bases and J by 1 base, with 18 bases between the two germline ends. The CDR3 region is CASSITPGARDNYGYTF. Partial CDR3 DNA: TGTGCCAGTAGTATTACTCCAGGGGCGAGAGATAACTATGGC. The full variable domain, with the rest looked up from reference TRBV19 and TRBJ1-2, is DGGITQSPKYLFRKEGQNVTLSCEQNLNHDAMYWYRQDPGQGLRLIYYSQIVNDFQKGDIAEGYSVSREKKESFPLTVTSAQKNPTAFYLCASSITPGARDNYGYTFGSGTRLTVV.

This clone was observed a handful of times. The read stops 3 residues short of the end of the CDR3; the missing end is completed from the germline J gene. The chain is built from TRBV7-9 and TRBJ2-7; TRBD1 aligns across 9 bases. The germline V gene encodes CDR1 SEHNR and CDR2 FQNEAQ (reference sequence). V lost 4 bases to trimming and J lost 1 base; unmatched junction nucleotides: 2. This CDR3 has 14 residues. The CDR3 reads CASSSTGGSYEQYF. The sequenced CDR3 bases are TGTGCCAGCAGCTCGACAGGGGGATCCTACGAG.

This clone has at least ten counts. The covered CDR3 bases are TGCAGTGCTAGTAAGACTAGCGGGAGACCCGCAGATACG. Protein: CSASKTSGRPADT. The whole CDR3 sequence reads CSASKTSGRPADTQYF. J is TRBJ2-3 and V is TRBV20-1; 12 bases align to TRBD2. The read ends 3 residues early relative to the CDR3; the germline J gene fills the gap. Germline lookup yields CDR1 DFQATT and CDR2 SNEGSKA (reference sequence). This CDR3 comprises 16 residues. Trimming removed 3 bases from V and 4 bases from J; junction bases left unmatched: 8.

Details on this clone: One junction end does not reproduce the germline sequence, and a read error may be involved. The CDR3 extends 3 residues past the end of the read, so its final part is completed from the germline J gene. This chain uses TRBV18 with TRBJ1-2; 7 bases align to TRBD1. CDR1 and CDR2 from the germline V gene are KGHSH and LQKENI. This CDR3 is built from 14 residues. CDR3 DNA (partial): TGTGCCAGCTCTCCACGGACAGGTCAATATGGC. It encodes CASSPRTGQYG. The entire CDR3 sequence reads CASSPRTGQYGYTF.

In this sample, this clone turned up many times. Read coverage stops 3 residues before the CDR3 terminus; the germline J gene supplies the remainder. V usage is TRBV10-3 and J usage is TRBJ2-1; 10 positions match TRBD1. The junction had 5 bases not matched to a gene; V was cut back by 6 bases and J by 3 bases. Germline CDR1 and CDR2: ENHRY and SYGVKD. The CDR3 is made up of 15 amino acids. CDR3 DNA (partial): TGTGCCATCAGCCCCGGGACAGGGGACTACAATGAG. Translation: CAISPGTGDYNE. The entire CDR3 sequence reads CAISPGTGDYNEQFF.

This clone showed up many times. The read stops 3 residues short of the end of the CDR3; the missing end is completed from the germline J gene. J is TRBJ2-3 and V is TRBV11-3, with D maybe TRBD1 (5 bases). The germline CDR1 and CDR2 sequences are SGHNT and YENEEA. CDR3 length: 14 amino acids. Deletions cut 4 bases from V and 3 bases from J, with 11 bases between. The sequenced CDR3 bases are TGTGCCAGCAGCTCTTCAAGACAGACAGATACG. Its translation: CASSSSRQTDT. The entire CDR3 protein reads CASSSSRQTDTQYF. The full variable domain, completed using reference TRBV11-3 and TRBJ2-3, is EAGVVQSPRYKIIEKKQPVAFWCNPISGHNTLYWYLQNLGQGPELLIRYENEEAVDDSQLPKDRFSAERLKGVDSTLKIQPAELGDSAVYLCASSSSRQTDTQYFGPGTRLTVL.

This clone was seen many times. The CDR3 spells CASRSTVGAGEKLFF. The covered CDR3 bases are TGTGCCAGTAGGAGTACAGTGGGAGCGGGTGAAAAA. This rearrangement joins TRBV19 to TRBJ1-4; no clear D gene. The missing CDR3 end, 3 residues past where the read stops, is filled in from the germline J gene. This CDR3 contains 15 residues. CDR1 is LNHDA, CDR2 SQIVND, per germline (reference sequence). The germline V and J ends were trimmed by 6 bases and 7 bases, with 18 bases remaining between them.

This clone has at least ten counts. Read sequence stops 3 residues before the CDR3 end, and the germline J gene provides the missing end. This sequence joins TRBV19 and TRBJ2-1; 7 nucleotides match TRBD2. CDR1 is LNHDA and CDR2 is SQIVND in the germline V gene (reference sequence). The CDR3 sequence is 12 residues long. J was trimmed by 5 bases and V by 10 bases; bases with no gene match: 5. The CDR3 region is CATATSHNEQFF. CDR3 bases read: TGTGCCACGGCGACTAGCCACAATGAG.

This clone was picked up many times. The CDR3 end is not reached by the read, which stops 3 residues before it; the germline J gene fills it in. The chain recombines TRBV20-1 with TRBJ2-1, with TRBD2 matching 8 bases. The V gene end was trimmed by 6 bases and the J gene end by 8 bases; junction bases not matched to a gene: 12. This CDR3 has 14 residues. Germline-derived CDR1 and CDR2 are DFQATT and SNEGSKA (reference sequence). The sequenced CDR3 bases are TGCAGTGCAAAGCGGGAGCGGGAGTGGGATGAG. It codes for CSAKREREWDE. The full CDR3 reads CSAKREREWDEQFF.